Below, 18 T cell receptor beta chains from the same sample are listed, as sequenced in a study of blood T cell repertoires in COVID-19 (dated by TCRdb to about 2020). Receptor amplification or capture employed the immunoSEQ multiplex PCR assay. This is the immuneACCESS table as TCRdb keeps it, with only in-frame sequences that have V and J called. A part of the clones is gone; compared with another copy, unresolved V genes explain less than half, and the rest is unexplained. Counted in this sample were 350,000 to 450,000 clones; 70% to 90% of them appeared once. The ten top clones hold 1.4% of the sample. Sequencing was performed on PBMCs or T cells enriched from blood (not recorded which). The receptors come from a woman aged 18-30 years who had been exposed to COVID-19.

In the case of this clone: Other DNA sequences in the same sample also yield this CDR3. The chain has TRBV18 and TRBJ2-5; 9 positions match TRBD1. The CDR3 has 14 amino acids. Per the germline V gene, CDR1 is KGHSH and CDR2 is LQKENI. V was clipped by 2 bases and J by 2 bases; unmatched bases: 0. The CDR3 reads CASSPGQGQETQYF. In DNA, the CDR3 is TGTGCCAGCTCACCAGGACAGGGGCAAGAGACCCAGTACTTC.

The rearrangement links TRBV11-2 to TRBJ2-2; D not certain. Germline V gene lookup returns CDR1 SGHAT and CDR2 FQNNGV. Trimming left V 1 base short and J 2 bases short, with 8 bases between. This CDR3 has 15 residues. CDR3 DNA sequence: TGTGCCAGCAGCTTAGTACATAGCAACACCGGGGAGCTGTTTTTT. Residues: CASSLVHSNTGELFF.

This clone was seen more than once but under ten times. The rearrangement joins TRBV18 to TRBJ2-1; D gene uncertain. In germline, CDR1 is KGHSH, CDR2 LQKENI. The V end was cut by 0 bases, the J end by 7 bases, with 10 bases between. The CDR3 contains 14 residues. The CDR3 nucleotides read TGTGCCAGCTCACCACCAACGCTGGAGAATGAGCAGTTCTTC. Its translation is CASSPPTLENEQFF.

The rearrangement uses TRBV2 and TRBJ2-1; D remains unclear. This CDR3 spans 16 amino acids. V gave up 4 bases and J gave up 6 bases, with 19 bases separating them. Germline V gene sequence: CDR1 SNHLY, CDR2 FYNNEI. CDR3 sequence (DNA): TGTGCCAGCAGTGTTGAGGCTCGGGTCCTTCCCAATGAGCAGTTCTTC. Translation gives CASSVEARVLPNEQFF.

The J gene is TRBJ1-2, the V gene TRBV5-4; possible D gene TRBD1, 5 bases. Trimming removed 0 bases at V and 8 bases at J, with 11 bases between. Germline CDR1 and CDR2: SGHNT and YYREEE (reference sequence). The CDR3 sequence is 13 residues long. The CDR3 sequence is CASSLAGGAGYTF. CDR3 DNA: TGTGCCAGCAGCTTGGCCGGGGGTGCCGGCTACACCTTC.

This clone appeared once. This chain joins TRBV19 and TRBJ2-3; D not certain. The CDR3 totals 12 residues. Trimming took 3 bases from V and 6 from J, leaving 7 bases between them. CDR1 and CDR2 (germline): LNHDA, SQIVND (reference sequence). The CDR3, as DNA: TGTGCCAGTAGTATTCTCGGGGATACGCAGTATTTT. It specifies CASSILGDTQYF.

This chain connects TRBV7-2 to TRBJ2-5; D gene ambiguous. Trimming stripped 1 base from V and 5 bases from J, with 17 bases between. Germline loops: CDR1 SGHTA, CDR2 FQGNSA. This CDR3 is 16 amino acids long. CDR3 DNA: TGTGCCAGCAGCTTAGACTTACGTGGTAGTGTGGAGACCCAGTACTTC. Protein: CASSLDLRGSVETQYF.

Details on this clone: The junction does not match germline at one end; this may be a read error. The rearrangement uses TRBV7-7 and TRBJ2-1; weak D call: TRBD2 (6 bases). CDR1 SSHAT and CDR2 FNYEAQ come from the germline V gene (reference sequence). The CDR3 is made up of 15 amino acids. For the CDR3, the DNA is TGTGCTAGCAGCCTAGGACTAAGCTCCTACAATGAGCAGTTCTTC. This translates into CASSLGLSSYNEQFF.

The V and J genes are TRBV15 and TRBJ2-1, with 7 bases fitting TRBD1. J was trimmed by 3 bases and V by 4 bases; bases with no gene match: 6. The CDR3 contains 15 residues. CDR1 LNHNV and CDR2 YYDKDF come from the germline V gene (reference sequence). In nucleotides, the CDR3 is TGTGCCACCAGCATGACAGGGATGGACTACAATGAGCAGTTCTTC. Protein sequence: CATSMTGMDYNEQFF.

This sequence joins TRBV11-2 and TRBJ2-7, with TRBD2 matching 12 bases. V trimming: 4 bases; J trimming: 4 bases; junction bases outside the gene matches: 5. Germline V CDR1 and CDR2: SGHAT, FQNNGV. The CDR3 is made up of 15 amino acids. The CDR3 loop reads CASSSRTSGKYEQYF. Here the CDR3 DNA reads TGTGCCAGCAGCTCGCGGACTAGCGGGAAATACGAGCAGTACTTC.

This clone was seen only a few times. The J gene is TRBJ1-6, the V gene TRBV4-1; possible D gene TRBD1, 6 bases. The CDR3 length is 15 residues. Germline CDR1 reads MGHRA; CDR2 reads YSYEKL. Trimming cost V 1 base and J 10 bases, with 14 bases left between them. This CDR3 is CASSQGTGSGSPLHF. CDR3 DNA sequence: TGCGCCAGCAGCCAAGGTACAGGGTCGGGATCACCCCTCCACTTT.

The chain combines TRBV3-1 (or the pseudogene TRBV3-2) with TRBJ2-5; D not resolved. CDR1 and CDR2 (germline): LGHDT, YNNKEL (reference sequence). Deletions cut 6 bases from V and 1 base from J, with 6 bases between. The CDR3 is made up of 12 amino acids. DNA of the CDR3: TGTGCCAGCAGTCATAGCCAAGAGACCCAGTACTTC. Translated, it gives CASSHSQETQYF.

The J gene is TRBJ1-2, the V gene TRBV5-6; D perhaps matches TRBD1 (6 bases). The V end lost 0 bases, the J end lost 4 bases, and 10 bases lay between the germline ends. The CDR3 has 14 amino acids. The germline V gene has CDR1 SGHDT and CDR2 YYEEEE. The CDR3 DNA is TGTGCCAGCAGCTTGGGGACAGAAATCTATGGCTACACCTTC. This codes for CASSLGTEIYGYTF.

The chain joins TRBV15 to TRBJ1-4; D not resolved. Germline-derived CDR1 and CDR2 are LNHNV and YYDKDF (reference sequence). This CDR3 has 15 amino acids. Trimming removed 2 bases at V and 8 bases at J, with 15 bases between. The CDR3 region is CATSRLREAREKLFF. In nucleotides, the CDR3 is TGTGCCACCAGCAGACTCCGGGAGGCGCGAGAAAAACTGTTTTTT.

The genes are TRBV5-1 and TRBJ2-3, with a weak D call TRBD1 (6 bases). CDR1 and CDR2 from the germline V gene are SGHRS and YFSETQ. The ends were cut back, 0 bases at V and 4 bases at J, with 12 bases in the middle. CDR3 size: 15 residues. CDR3: CASSLGTAAADTQYF. The CDR3 DNA is TGCGCCAGCAGCTTGGGGACAGCCGCCGCAGATACGCAGTATTTT.

V gene TRBV6-2 or TRBV6-3 combines with J gene TRBJ2-4; perhaps TRBD2 as D (7 bases). V was trimmed by 2 bases and J by 4 bases, leaving 9 bases between them. The CDR3 runs 14 residues. Germline lookup yields CDR1 MNHEY and CDR2 SVGEGT. The CDR3: CASSYGGAKNIQYF. The CDR3 nucleotides read TGTGCCAGCAGTTACGGGGGGGCAAAAAACATTCAGTACTTC.

The rearrangement joins TRBV19 to TRBJ2-2; 7 nucleotides match TRBD1. The CDR3 has 19 residues. Trimming at V came to 0 bases and at J to 0 bases, leaving 10 bases not matched to a gene. The germline V gene has CDR1 LNHDA and CDR2 SQIVND (reference sequence). CDR3: CASSIDLPGTAANTGELFF. The CDR3 coding sequence is TGTGCCAGTAGTATAGATCTTCCAGGGACAGCCGCGAACACCGGGGAGCTGTTTTTT.

This sequence joins TRBV6-2 or TRBV6-3 and TRBJ1-2; TRBD1 agrees at 7 bases. This CDR3 comprises 17 residues. CDR1 is MNHEY and CDR2 is SVGEGT in the germline V gene. V shed 2 bases and J 0 bases; nucleotides not matched to a gene: 9. The CDR3 bases are TGTGCCAGCAGTTACCCTACCCGGGACAGTACTAACTATGGCTACACCTTC. Translation: CASSYPTRDSTNYGYTF.